The present TCR beta chain was sequenced within a study of T cell repertoires in cytomegalovirus infection. About the research overall: Indications came from public TCR beta signatures; they pointed to CMV infection and to a matching HLA type. Study results and caveats: Dominant in the ex vivo response were TCR beta clonotypes restricted by HLA-C and specific for CMV.

This CDR3 has 15 amino acids. Germline-derived CDR1 and CDR2 are SGHTA and FQGNSA. V lost 5 bases to trimming and J lost 4 bases, with 14 bases between them. This clonotype was recorded many times. Its target is not known. Each CDR3 protein gets one entry after TCRdb re-called the reads with MiXCR. Of under 150,000 distinct CDR3 sequences in the sample, 7% to 9.5% were seen once. Material for sequencing was PBMCs. The sequence derives from a human donor in good health (CMV status not recorded). Some clones in this sample may be carry-over from other donors' samples. The V call is TRBV7-2, the J call TRBJ2-2; D might be TRBD1 (6 bases). CDR3 region: CASSASGTSTGELFF. The CDR3, as DNA: TGTGCCAGCAGCGCCTCCGGGACAAGCACCGGGGAGCTGTTTTTT.